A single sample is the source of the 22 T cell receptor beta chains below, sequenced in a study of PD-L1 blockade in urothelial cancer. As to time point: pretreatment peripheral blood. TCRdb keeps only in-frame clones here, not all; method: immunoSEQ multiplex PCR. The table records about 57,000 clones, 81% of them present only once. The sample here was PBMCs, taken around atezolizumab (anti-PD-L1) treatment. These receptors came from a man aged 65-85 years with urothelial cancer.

In DNA, the CDR3 is TGTGCCAGCAGCTTAGCGGCTAGCGGGAGTGTGAATGAGCAGTTCTTC. As protein: CASSLAASGSVNEQFF. The rearrangement joins TRBV7-2 to TRBJ2-1, with 10 bases lining up with TRBD2. CDR1 and CDR2 from the germline V gene are SGHTA and FQGNSA. CDR3 size: 16 residues. Losses at the gene ends were 0 bases for V and 7 bases for J; bases not matched to a gene: 6.

In DNA form, the CDR3 reads TGTGCCAGTAGACCCGGGACAGGGTCAACTAGCGGGGGGGCCGCAGAGCAGTTCTTC. Protein product: CASRPGTGSTSGGAAEQFF. V usage is TRBV19 and J usage is TRBJ2-1, with 13 bases fitting TRBD2. The CDR3 is 19 amino acids. The V and J ends lost 6 bases and 10 bases, in that order; junction bases with no gene match: 21. The germline V gene encodes CDR1 LNHDA and CDR2 SQIVND (reference sequence).

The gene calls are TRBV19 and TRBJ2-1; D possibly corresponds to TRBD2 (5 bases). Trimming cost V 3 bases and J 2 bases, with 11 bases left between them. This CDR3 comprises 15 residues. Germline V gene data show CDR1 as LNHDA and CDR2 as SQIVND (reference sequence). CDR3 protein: CASSIPATTYNEQFF. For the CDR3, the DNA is TGTGCCAGTAGTATCCCTGCGACTACCTACAATGAGCAGTTCTTC.

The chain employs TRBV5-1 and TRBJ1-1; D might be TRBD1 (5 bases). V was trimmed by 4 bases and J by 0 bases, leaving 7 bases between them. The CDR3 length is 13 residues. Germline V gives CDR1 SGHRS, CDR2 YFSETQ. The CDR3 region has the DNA TGCGCCAGCAGCGAGACAGTGAACACTGAAGCTTTCTTT. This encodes CASSETVNTEAFF.

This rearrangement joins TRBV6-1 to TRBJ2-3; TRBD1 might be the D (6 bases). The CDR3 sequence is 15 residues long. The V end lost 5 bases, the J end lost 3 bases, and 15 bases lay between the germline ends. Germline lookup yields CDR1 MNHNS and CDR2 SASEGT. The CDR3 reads CASSLTGSRTDTQYF. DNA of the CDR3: TGTGCCAGCAGTCTCACAGGGAGTAGGACAGATACGCAGTATTTT.

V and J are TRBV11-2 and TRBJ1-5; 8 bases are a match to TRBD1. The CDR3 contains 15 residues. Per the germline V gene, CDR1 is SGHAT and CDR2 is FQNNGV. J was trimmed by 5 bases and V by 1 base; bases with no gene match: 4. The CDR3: CASSLGTGTDQPQHF. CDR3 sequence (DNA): TGTGCCAGCAGCTTAGGGACAGGGACGGATCAGCCCCAGCATTTT.

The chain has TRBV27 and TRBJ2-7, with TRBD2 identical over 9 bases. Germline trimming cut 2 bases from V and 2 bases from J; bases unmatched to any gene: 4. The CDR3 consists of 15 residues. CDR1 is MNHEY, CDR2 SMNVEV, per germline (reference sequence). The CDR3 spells CASSLGAGGPYEQYF. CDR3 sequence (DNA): TGTGCCAGCAGTTTAGGGGCGGGAGGGCCCTACGAGCAGTACTTC.

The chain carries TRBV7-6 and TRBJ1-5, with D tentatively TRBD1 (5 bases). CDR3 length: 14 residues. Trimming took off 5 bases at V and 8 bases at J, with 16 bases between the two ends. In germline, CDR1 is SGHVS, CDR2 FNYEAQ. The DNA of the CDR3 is TGTGCCAGCAGCAGATGGCAGGGTTTAGAGCCCCAGCATTTT. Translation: CASSRWQGLEPQHF.

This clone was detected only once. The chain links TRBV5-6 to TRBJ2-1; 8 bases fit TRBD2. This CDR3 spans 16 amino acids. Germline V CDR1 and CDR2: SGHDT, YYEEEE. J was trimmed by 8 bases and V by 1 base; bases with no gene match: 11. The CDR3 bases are TGTGCCAGCAGCTTGACTAGCGGAGACTCTCGGTATGAGCAGTTCTTC. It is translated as CASSLTSGDSRYEQFF.

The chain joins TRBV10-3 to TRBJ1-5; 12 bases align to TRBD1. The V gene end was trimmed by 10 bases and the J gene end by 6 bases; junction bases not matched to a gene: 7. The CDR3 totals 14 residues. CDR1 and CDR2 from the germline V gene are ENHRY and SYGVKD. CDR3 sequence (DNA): TGTGCCACCTCCGGGACAGGGGGCGGTCAGCCCCAGCATTTT. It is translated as CATSGTGGGQPQHF.

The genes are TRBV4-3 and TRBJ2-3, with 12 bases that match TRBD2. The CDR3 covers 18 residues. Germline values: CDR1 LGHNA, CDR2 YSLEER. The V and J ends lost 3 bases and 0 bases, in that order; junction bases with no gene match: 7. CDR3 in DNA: TGCGCCAGCAGCCAGGTTTCCGGGACTAGCGGGAGCACAGATACGCAGTATTTT. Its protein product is CASSQVSGTSGSTDTQYF.

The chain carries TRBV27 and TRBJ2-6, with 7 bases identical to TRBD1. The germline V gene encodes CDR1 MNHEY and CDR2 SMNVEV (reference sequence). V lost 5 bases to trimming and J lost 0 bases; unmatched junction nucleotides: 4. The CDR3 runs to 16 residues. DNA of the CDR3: TGTGCCAGCAGTCGACAGGGCCCCTCTGGGGCCAACGTCCTGACTTTC. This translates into CASSRQGPSGANVLTF.

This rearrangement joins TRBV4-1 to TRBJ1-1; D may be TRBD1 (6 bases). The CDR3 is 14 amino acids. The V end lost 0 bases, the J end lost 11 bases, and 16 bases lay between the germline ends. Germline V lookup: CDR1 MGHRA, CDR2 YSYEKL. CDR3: CASSQDSQGWAAFF. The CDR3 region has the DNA TGCGCCAGCAGCCAAGATTCCCAGGGGTGGGCGGCTTTCTTT.

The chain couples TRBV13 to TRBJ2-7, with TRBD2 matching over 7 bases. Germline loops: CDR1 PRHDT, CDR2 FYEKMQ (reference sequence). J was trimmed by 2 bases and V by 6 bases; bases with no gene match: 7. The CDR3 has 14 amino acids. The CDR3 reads CASSESGGTYEQYF. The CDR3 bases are TGTGCCAGCAGTGAGTCGGGGGGAACCTACGAGCAGTACTTC.

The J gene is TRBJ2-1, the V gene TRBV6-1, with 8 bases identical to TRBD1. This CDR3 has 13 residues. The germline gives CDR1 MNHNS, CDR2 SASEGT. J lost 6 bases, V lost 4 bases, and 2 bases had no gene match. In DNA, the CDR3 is TGTGCCAGCAGTGCGGGACAGGTCAATGAGCAGTTCTTC. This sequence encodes CASSAGQVNEQFF.

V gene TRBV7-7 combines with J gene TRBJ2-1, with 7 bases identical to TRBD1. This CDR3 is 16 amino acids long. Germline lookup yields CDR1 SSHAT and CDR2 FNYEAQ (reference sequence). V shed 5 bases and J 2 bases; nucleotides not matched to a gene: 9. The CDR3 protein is CASSPTGSRAYNEQFF. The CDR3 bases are TGTGCCAGCAGCCCGACAGGGTCCCGTGCCTACAATGAGCAGTTCTTC.

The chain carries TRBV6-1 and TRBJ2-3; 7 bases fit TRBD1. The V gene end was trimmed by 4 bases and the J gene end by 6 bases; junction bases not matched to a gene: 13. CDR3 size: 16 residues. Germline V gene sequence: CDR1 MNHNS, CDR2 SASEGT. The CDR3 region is CASSVEGADQSDTQYF. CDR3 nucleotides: TGTGCCAGCAGTGTTGAGGGGGCAGATCAATCCGATACGCAGTATTTT.

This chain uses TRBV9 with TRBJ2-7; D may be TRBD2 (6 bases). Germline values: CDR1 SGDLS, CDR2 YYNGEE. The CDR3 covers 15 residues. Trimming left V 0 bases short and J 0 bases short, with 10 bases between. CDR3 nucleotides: TGTGCCAGCAGCGTAGGCGGGGCCCCCTCCTACGAGCAGTACTTC. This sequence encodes CASSVGGAPSYEQYF.

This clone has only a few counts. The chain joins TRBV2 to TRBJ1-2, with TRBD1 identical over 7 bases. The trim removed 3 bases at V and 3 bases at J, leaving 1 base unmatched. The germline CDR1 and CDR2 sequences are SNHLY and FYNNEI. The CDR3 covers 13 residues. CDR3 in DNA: TGTGCCAGCAGTGAGCAGGGGGACTATGGCTACACCTTC. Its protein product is CASSEQGDYGYTF.

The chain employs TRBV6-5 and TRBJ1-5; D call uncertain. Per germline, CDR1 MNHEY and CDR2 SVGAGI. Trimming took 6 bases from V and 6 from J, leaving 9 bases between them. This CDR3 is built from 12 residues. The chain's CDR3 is CASSPGGQPQHF. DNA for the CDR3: TGTGCCAGCAGCCCCGGCGGTCAGCCCCAGCATTTT.

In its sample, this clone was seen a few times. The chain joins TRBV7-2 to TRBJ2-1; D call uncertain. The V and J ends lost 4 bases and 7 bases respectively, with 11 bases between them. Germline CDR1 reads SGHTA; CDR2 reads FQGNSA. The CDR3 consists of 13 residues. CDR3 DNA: TGTGCCAGCAGCTCCGAGCCGGAGAATGAGCAGTTCTTC. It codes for CASSSEPENEQFF.

CDR3 loop: CASSLDRQGDKTQYF. The CDR3 DNA reads TGTGCCAGCAGCTTAGACCGACAGGGGGACAAGACCCAGTACTTC. The chain joins TRBV7-9 to TRBJ2-5, with TRBD1 matching 9 bases. CDR1 SEHNR and CDR2 FQNEAQ come from the germline V gene (reference sequence). The CDR3 loop spans 15 amino acids. The J segment lost 6 bases and the V segment lost 1 base, leaving 6 bases of the junction unmatched. Full variable domain (outside the CDR3, taken from reference TRBV7-9 and TRBJ2-5): DTGVSQNPRHKITKRGQNVTFRCDPISEHNRLYWYRQTLGQGPEFLTYFQNEAQLEKSRLLSDRFSAERPKGSFSTLEIQRTEQGDSAMYLCASSLDRQGDKTQYFGPGTRLLVL.